These 15 T cell receptor beta chains were sequenced from one sample in a study of shared clonotypes between healthy human individuals. TCRdb keeps only in-frame clones here, not all; method: immunoSEQ multiplex PCR. There are 1.4 million or so clones in the sample; 97% to 99% occur only once, and around 0.33% lies in the top ten. The sample taken for sequencing was naive CD4+ T cells sorted from blood. The subset denotes: CD45RA+ positively selected. The source of these receptors is a man aged 25-45 years in good health.

This chain connects TRBV9 to TRBJ1-4; D unclear. Deletions cut 7 bases from V and 0 bases from J, with 25 bases between. This CDR3 has 19 residues. Germline V gene sequence: CDR1 SGDLS, CDR2 YYNGEE. As DNA, the CDR3 is TGTGCCAGCGGCCCGGGTCTCTTCCCCCCCTCTGCAACTAATGAAAAACTGTTTTTT. It yields the protein CASGPGLFPPSATNEKLFF.

V gene TRBV5-1 combines with J gene TRBJ2-1, with D maybe TRBD2 (6 bases). The CDR3 is 14 residues long. From germline, CDR1 is SGHRS and CDR2 YFSETQ. V dropped 2 bases and J dropped 8 bases, with 14 bases sitting between them. This CDR3 is CASSLYGSYDEQFF. In DNA form, the CDR3 reads TGCGCCAGCAGCTTATACGGGAGTTACGATGAGCAGTTCTTC. The complete variable domain, with remaining parts taken from reference TRBV5-1 and TRBJ2-1, reads KAGVTQTPRYLIKTRGQQVTLSCSPISGHRSVSWYQQTPGQGLQFLFEYFSETQRNKGNFPGRFSGRQFSNSRSEMNVSTLELGDSALYLCASSLYGSYDEQFFGPGTRLTVL.

The CDR3 reads CASSPIPQAFQETQYF. The CDR3 nucleotides read TGTGCCAGCTCACCAATCCCCCAGGCATTTCAAGAGACCCAGTACTTC. This chain joins TRBV18 and TRBJ2-5; D not resolved. The CDR3 is 16 residues long. Germline V lookup: CDR1 KGHSH, CDR2 LQKENI. V gave up 2 bases and J gave up 2 bases, with 15 bases separating them.

The chain is built from TRBV29-1 and TRBJ2-2; TRBD2 aligns across 12 bases. The ends lost 1 base at V and 6 bases at J; junction bases unmatched: 3. Germline V gene data show CDR1 as SQVTM and CDR2 as ANQGSEA. CDR3 length: 15 amino acids. CDR3 nucleotide sequence: TGCAGCGTTGAAGTGGCTAGCGGGAGGGCCGGGGAGCTGTTTTTT. It codes for CSVEVASGRAGELFF.

This clone was detected only once. CDR3 sequence: CASGESLIGNTIYF. The CDR3 nucleotides are TGTGCCAGCGGAGAGAGTCTTATTGGAAACACCATATATTTT. The genes are TRBV9 and TRBJ1-3; no clear D gene. With 7 bases removed from V and 3 bases from J, the gap between germline ends came to 14 bases. Germline loops: CDR1 SGDLS, CDR2 YYNGEE. The CDR3 sequence is 14 residues long. Together with reference TRBV9 and TRBJ1-3, the CDR3 gives the full variable domain: DSGVTQTPKHLITATGQRVTLRCSPRSGDLSVYWYQQSLDQGLQFLIQYYNGEERAKGNILERFSAQQFPDLHSELNLSSLELGDSALYFCASGESLIGNTIYFGEGSWLTVV.

Note on this clone: The sample contains more than one DNA sequence encoding this CDR3. The chain employs TRBV18 and TRBJ2-7, with a weak D call TRBD2 (6 bases). V was trimmed by 6 bases and J by 1 base, leaving 10 bases between them. CDR3 size: 13 residues. Per germline, CDR1 KGHSH and CDR2 LQKENI. CDR3 sequence reads: CASSLRGSYEQYF. CDR3 DNA: TGTGCCAGCTCCCTGCGGGGATCCTACGAGCAGTACTTC.

Note on this clone: Other DNA sequences from this sample encode an identical CDR3 as well. V is TRBV14 and J is TRBJ2-1; D ambiguous. CDR1 is SGHDN, CDR2 FVKESK, per germline. Trimming removed 4 bases from V and 3 bases from J, with 10 bases in between. This CDR3 is 14 amino acids long. The CDR3 here is CASSRSGIYNEQFF. DNA for the CDR3: TGTGCCAGCAGCCGAAGTGGGATCTACAATGAGCAGTTCTTC. Together with reference TRBV14 and TRBJ2-1, the CDR3 gives the full variable domain: EAGVTQFPSHSVIEKGQTVTLRCDPISGHDNLYWYRRVMGKEIKFLLHFVKESKQDESGMPNNRFLAERTGGTYSTLKVQPAELEDSGVYFCASSRSGIYNEQFFGPGTRLTVL.

This chain uses TRBV9 with TRBJ2-3, with D perhaps TRBD2 (6 bases). Germline loops: CDR1 SGDLS, CDR2 YYNGEE. CDR3 size: 16 residues. The germline V and J ends were trimmed by 0 bases and 4 bases, with 15 bases remaining between them. CDR3 sequence: CASSVVGGGVPDTQYF. CDR3 DNA sequence: TGTGCCAGCAGCGTAGTTGGAGGAGGGGTTCCAGATACGCAGTATTTT. The full variable domain, in which reference TRBV9 and TRBJ2-3 provide the parts outside the CDR3, is DSGVTQTPKHLITATGQRVTLRCSPRSGDLSVYWYQQSLDQGLQFLIQYYNGEERAKGNILERFSAQQFPDLHSELNLSSLELGDSALYFCASSVVGGGVPDTQYFGPGTRLTVL.

This sequence joins TRBV4-3 and TRBJ2-2; D remains unclear. The germline gives CDR1 LGHNA, CDR2 YSLEER. Trimming cost V 0 bases and J 7 bases, with 15 bases left between them. CDR3 length equals 16 residues. The CDR3 sequence: CASSQERIMSNGELFF. The CDR3 DNA reads as TGCGCCAGCAGCCAAGAGAGGATTATGAGTAACGGGGAGCTGTTTTTT.

The chain recombines TRBV19 with TRBJ2-2; D is ambiguous. This CDR3 spans 13 amino acids. Per the germline V gene, CDR1 is LNHDA and CDR2 is SQIVND (reference sequence). In nucleotides, the CDR3 is TGTGCGGCCGGGTCGGGGAACACCGGGGAGCTGTTTTTT. Translating gives CAAGSGNTGELFF.

This chain uses TRBV7-9 with TRBJ1-1; D is unresolved. The germline gives CDR1 SEHNR, CDR2 FQNEAQ (reference sequence). V lost 5 bases to trimming and J lost 7 bases, with 8 bases between them. This CDR3 contains 11 residues. CDR3 sequence: CASSPAYEAFF. The DNA for the CDR3 is TGTGCCAGCAGCCCTGCTTATGAAGCTTTCTTT.

V gene TRBV6-1 combines with J gene TRBJ2-7; 7 bases are a match to TRBD2. CDR3 length equals 14 residues. CDR1 and CDR2 (germline): MNHNS, SASEGT. The V gene end was trimmed by 8 bases and the J gene end by 4 bases; junction bases not matched to a gene: 11. CDR3 DNA sequence: TGTGCCAGCTCTCGTGGGAAGGGAGGGTACGAGCAGTACTTC. Residues: CASSRGKGGYEQYF.

This rearrangement joins TRBV19 to TRBJ2-7; 11 bases match TRBD1. The CDR3 consists of 16 residues. Trimming took 2 bases from V and 2 from J; bases not matched to a gene: 5. The V gene's germline CDR1 is LNHDA and CDR2 SQIVND (reference sequence). The CDR3 is CASSISGTGGAYEQYF. The CDR3 DNA is TGTGCCAGTAGTATATCTGGGACAGGGGGGGCCTACGAGCAGTACTTC.

This chain joins TRBV6-6 and TRBJ2-7; 11 bases map to TRBD2. The CDR3 has 16 amino acids. The J segment lost 6 bases and the V segment lost 8 bases, leaving 15 bases of the junction unmatched. Germline CDR1 is MNHNY and CDR2 is SVGAGI (reference sequence). CDR3 protein: CASWQTELAGVTEQYF. For the CDR3, the DNA is TGTGCCAGCTGGCAAACGGAACTAGCGGGAGTCACCGAGCAGTACTTC.

This clone was observed once. The chain is built from TRBV10-3 and TRBJ1-2; TRBD1 is a possible D gene (5 bases). The CDR3 has 14 residues. Looked up from germline, CDR1 is ENHRY and CDR2 is SYGVKD. V was trimmed by 6 bases and J by 4 bases, leaving 15 bases between them. CDR3 bases: TGTGCCATCAGCACAGGACCGCAGACCTATGGCTACACCTTC. Protein sequence: CAISTGPQTYGYTF.